This TCR beta chain was identified during a study of T-cell reconstitution after alpha-beta-depleted transplantation in children. Preparing the TCRbeta library involved the use of unique molecular identifiers. Using its own MiXCR run on the PCR reads, TCRdb lists one record per CDR3 protein. The top ten clones hold around 4.5% of a sample with 900,000 or so distinct CDR3 sequences, about 15% of them seen once. Findings of the study overall: Roughly two months post-transplant, alpha-beta T cells reportedly originated from several hundred graft clones that had expanded.

There are a few counts of this clonotype. As yet, its antigen is unknown. One junction end disagrees with the germline gene, perhaps due to a read error. The receptor was isolated from a male patient younger than 18 who had a stem cell transplant for acute lymphoblastic leukemia, so the T cells may come from the graft donor. This specimen consisted of PBMCs, mostly from graft donor cells, obtained 360 days after TCRalphabeta/CD19-depleted stem cell transplant.

DNA for the CDR3: TGTGCCAGCAACTTAGGTCCAGGGGGGGCTTTCTTT. This translates into CASNLGPGGAFF. The J gene is TRBJ1-1, the V gene TRBV7-9; 7 bases agree with TRBD1. The CDR3 consists of 12 residues. From germline, CDR1 is SEHNR and CDR2 FQNEAQ (reference sequence).